This is a list of T cell receptor beta chains from one sample in a study of blood T cell repertoires in COVID-19. Produced via immunoSEQ multiplex PCR; TCRdb's table is partial and in-frame only. The sample contains some 180,000 clones, 60% to 80% of which appear only once. Sample: PBMCs or T cells enriched from blood (not recorded which). The receptors here all came from a man in his 60s who had been exposed to COVID-19. The CDR3 runs from the conserved cysteine through the conserved F or W. A D gene is named only where the DNA matches it firmly. Clone size is shown for a subset of rows, as once, few, many or a class of expanded clone.

v_call	clone_size	d_call	j_call	cdr3_nt	cdr3_aa
TRBV19	-	TRBD1	TRBJ1-4	TGTGCCAGTAGTTCCCCAAGGGGACAGGGAGTTGAATTGTTTTTT	CASSSPRGQGVELFF
TRBV7-3	-	TRBD2	TRBJ2-1	TGTGCCAGCAGCAGGACTAGCGGGAGTTTTGATGAGCAGTTCTTC	CASSRTSGSFDEQFF
TRBV12-5	-	-	TRBJ1-1	TGTGCTAGTGGTCCCCGGAAGGGGCCTGAAGCTTTCTTT	CASGPRKGPEAFF
TRBV6-1	-	-	TRBJ1-1	TGTGCCAGCAGTGAAAGCGGACAGTGGGCCGAAGCTTTCTTT	CASSESGQWAEAFF
TRBV6-2/TRBV6-3	-	TRBD2	TRBJ2-7	TGTGCCAGCAGTTACTCGGGACTAGCGGGACGGTACGAGCAGTACTTC	CASSYSGLAGRYEQYF
TRBV29-1	-	TRBD1	TRBJ2-5	TGCAGCGGGGGACAGGGGGCCGAGACCCAGTACTTC	CSGGQGAETQYF
TRBV5-1	once	TRBD2	TRBJ2-7	TGCGCCAGCAGCTTGGCCCCTGGCAGGCCGGGGGGATGGGAGCAGTACTTC	CASSLAPGRPGGWEQYF
TRBV19	-	-	TRBJ2-2	TGTGCCAGTAGTATAGGGGCGGGACGGGACACCGGGGAGCTGTTTTTT	CASSIGAGRDTGELFF
TRBV12-5	-	-	TRBJ2-1	TGTGCTAGTGGTTTCAGTGAGCAGTTCTTC	CASGFSEQFF
TRBV19	-	-	TRBJ2-1	TGTGCCAGTAGCCCCTCCGGGAGTTTCCATGAGCAGTTCTTC	CASSPSGSFHEQFF
TRBV7-2	-	TRBD1	TRBJ1-2	TGTGCCAGCAGCTTAATAGGGGGCGCTTCCTCTAACTATGGCTACACCTTC	CASSLIGGASSNYGYTF
TRBV6-5	-	-	TRBJ2-5	TGTGCCAGCAGTTACTCTAACAGCGGATTCGAGACCCAGTACTTC	CASSYSNSGFETQYF
TRBV7-9	-	TRBD2	TRBJ2-1	TGTGCCAGCAGCCTAAACAGCGGGAGGGGGGCCAATGAGCAGTTCTTC	CASSLNSGRGANEQFF
TRBV6-2/TRBV6-3	once	-	TRBJ2-1	TGTGCCAGCAGCTCCTTTGATGAGCAGTTCTTC	CASSSFDEQFF
TRBV6-6	-	-	TRBJ2-1	TGTGCCAGCAGTCAGGGGCGGTTCCTCTACAATGAGCAGTTCTTC	CASSQGRFLYNEQFF
TRBV9	-	TRBD1	TRBJ1-1	TGTGCCAGCAGCGTAGGAGGGACAGGGTCGCGGTGGAACACTGAAGCTTTCTTT	CASSVGGTGSRWNTEAFF
TRBV3-1/TRBV3-2	few	TRBD2	TRBJ2-7	TGTGCCAGCAGCCATAGACTAGCGGGAGGATACGAGCAGTACTTC	CASSHRLAGGYEQYF
TRBV29-1	many	TRBD1	TRBJ1-2	TGCAGCGTTGATGCCCGACAGGGGAGCTACACCTTC	CSVDARQGSYTF
TRBV5-1	-	TRBD1	TRBJ1-2	TGCGCCAGCAGCCGTGACGGGACAGGGAACTATGGCTACACCTTC	CASSRDGTGNYGYTF
TRBV19	-	TRBD2	TRBJ2-7	TGTGCCAGTAGTTCTAAAAGCATTAGCGGGAGCTACGAGCAGTACTTC	CASSSKSISGSYEQYF
TRBV5-4	-	-	TRBJ2-1	TGTGCCAGCAGCTTGGCGGCGGGAAGCCCCTACAATGAGCAGTTCTTC	CASSLAAGSPYNEQFF
TRBV11-3	-	-	TRBJ2-2	TGTGCCAGCAGCGCCGGGACTCCGAACACCGGGGAGCTGTTTTTT	CASSAGTPNTGELFF
TRBV19	-	-	TRBJ1-1	TGTGCCAGTAGTACTGTTTACACTGAAGCTTTCTTT	CASSTVYTEAFF
TRBV6-1	many	TRBD2	TRBJ2-7	TGTGCCAGCAGTGAAGGACTAGCGGGAGCCTACGAGCAGTACTTC	CASSEGLAGAYEQYF